The 18 T cell receptor beta chains given below trace back to one sample, sequenced in a study of tumor-infiltrating lymphocytes in primary liver carcinoma. It was from approximately 22-30 mg of unsorted bulk tissue that RNA and DNA were co-extracted. A primer in the constant region served to generate TCR beta cDNA from around 500 ng of total RNA. Slightly modified ARM-PCR with three nested multiplex PCR rounds yielded TCR beta libraries. A C-beta reverse primer and TRBV1-TRBV30 forward primers served in each of the first two PCR rounds, at 10 cycles apiece. Using its own MiXCR run on the multiplex PCR reads, TCRdb lists one record per CDR3 protein. The table lists 80,000 or so distinct CDR3 sequences, over 70% of them singletons, with roughly an eighth in the top ten. Sequencing input: liver tumor tissue from sampling region 4. As for subset: tumor region T4, right-lateral pole. The receptors were gathered from a woman aged 60 to 75 with primary liver carcinoma and hepatitis B virus infection.

A note on this clonotype: The conserved phenylalanine or tryptophan is not found at the CDR3 terminus, so this likely reflects a read error. The DNA is left out, because the CDR3 cannot be placed on it with certainty; the CDR3 is given as TCRdb lists it. This rearrangement joins TRBV6-2 or TRBV6-3 to TRBJ1-5. The CDR3 is 15 residues long, counting both termini. The germline V gene encodes CDR1 MNHEY and CDR2 SVGEGT. CDR3 in amino acids: CASSHSRGSNQPKHL.

Only one count was recorded for this clonotype. One end of the junction fails to match germline, which may point to a read error. V gene TRBV5-1 combines with J gene TRBJ2-2; 9 bases map to TRBD1. The CDR3 totals 16 residues. CDR1 and CDR2 (germline): SGHRS, YFSETQ. The CDR3 protein is CANSLMGQGNTWELFF. For the CDR3, the DNA is TGCGCCAACAGCTTGATGGGACAGGGAAACACCTGGGAGCTGTTTTTT. The whole variable domain, filled in from reference TRBV5-1 and TRBJ2-2, reads KAGVTQTPRYLIKTRGQQVTLSCSPISGHRSVSWYQQTPGQGLQFLFEYFSETQRNKGNFPGRFSGRQFSNSRSEMNVSTLELGDSALYLCANSLMGQGNTWELFFGEGSRLTVL.

The sample holds one count of this clonotype. The germline gene is not matched at one end of the junction; a read error may be the cause. The chain carries TRBV7-9 and TRBJ2-1; 7 bases fit TRBD2. The CDR3 is made up of 17 amino acids. Looked up from germline, CDR1 is SEHNR and CDR2 is FQNEAQ (reference sequence). CDR3 coding DNA: TGTCCCAGCAACTTAGGTGGGCGCGGGAGCTCCTACAATGAGCAGTTCTTC. This sequence encodes CPSNLGGRGSSYNEQFF.

This clonotype has a handful of counts. V usage is TRBV11-2 and J usage is TRBJ2-7, with 8 bases lining up with TRBD2. V lost 5 bases, J lost 6 bases, and 15 bases stayed unmatched. This CDR3 contains 16 residues. Germline-derived CDR1 and CDR2 are SGHAT and FQNNGV. The CDR3 DNA reads as TGTGCCAGCAGCCATGGCGGGAGGACCTCGGGGAGCGAGCAGTACTTC. Protein: CASSHGGRTSGSEQYF. Filled out from reference TRBV11-2 and TRBJ2-7, the complete variable domain reads EAGVAQSPRYKIIEKRQSVAFWCNPISGHATLYWYQQILGQGPKLLIQFQNNGVVDDSQLPKDRFSAERLKGVDSTLKIQPAKLEDSAVYLCASSHGGRTSGSEQYFGPGTRLTVT.

Remarks on this clonotype: One end of the junction fails to match germline, which may point to a read error. V gene TRBV6-2 or TRBV6-3 combines with J gene TRBJ2-2; D call uncertain. CDR1 MNHEY and CDR2 SVGEGT come from the germline V gene. The CDR3 extends over 13 amino acids. CDR3 nucleotide sequence: TGTGACAGCAGTTCTGGAGTGCCCGGAGAGCTGTTTTTT. Amino acids: CDSSSGVPGELFF.

Regarding this clonotype: This likely comes from a read error, as the CDR3 has no conserved phenylalanine or tryptophan at its end. The J gene is TRBJ2-5, the V gene TRBV12-3 or TRBV12-4; perhaps TRBD2 as D (5 bases). CDR3 length: 13 residues. V was cut by 7 bases and J by 1 base, with 10 bases left in between. The CDR3 protein is CASTRRGQETQYI. The CDR3 DNA reads as TGTGCCAGCACACGACGGGGCCAAGAGACCCAGTACATC.

With regard to this clonotype: As the CDR3 is not closed by the conserved phenylalanine or tryptophan, this likely results from a read error. CDR3 coding DNA: TGCGCCAGCAGCTTAGATCTAAGTGGGTTAGCGGGAGAAGGGATAGATGCGCAGTATTCT. Its translation: CASSLDLSGLAGEGIDAQYS. The V and J genes are TRBV11-2 and TRBJ2-3, with 9 positions matching TRBD2. Per germline, CDR1 SGHAT and CDR2 FQNNGV. This CDR3 is 20 amino acids long.

This clonotype was seen only once. One end of the junction varies from germline; a read error may be responsible. The chain is built from TRBV11-2 and TRBJ2-5, with D possibly being TRBD2 (6 bases). The CDR3 contains 14 residues. The germline gives CDR1 SGHAT, CDR2 FQNNGV. DNA for the CDR3: TGTGCCAGTAGCTTATACCGAGCGGGAGAGACCCAGTACTTC. Its protein product is CASSLYRAGETQYF.

Regarding this clonotype: This sequence may be a read error, since a much larger clone differs from it by one base. The chain has TRBV28 and TRBJ1-2, with D possibly being TRBD1 (5 bases). Germline V lookup: CDR1 MDHEN, CDR2 SYDVKM. This CDR3 has 15 residues. The CDR3 spells CISSLVGQGYYGYTF. Written as DNA, the CDR3 is TGTATCAGCAGTTTAGTGGGGCAGGGATACTATGGCTACACCTTC.

Remarks on this clonotype: The germline gene is not matched at one end of the junction; a read error may be the cause. The chain joins TRBV4-2 to TRBJ2-5; 9 bases are a match to TRBD2. CDR1 LGHNA and CDR2 YNFKEQ come from the germline V gene. The CDR3 has 17 residues. The CDR3 is CASSRSWEREDQETQYF. The CDR3 nucleotides read TGTGCCAGCAGCCGGTCGTGGGAGCGGGAGGACCAAGAGACTCAGTACTTC.

The gene calls are TRBV6-5 and TRBJ2-2; D unresolved. This CDR3 has 12 amino acids. The V end lost 10 bases, the J end lost 2 bases, and 8 bases lay between the germline ends. Looked up from germline, CDR1 is MNHEY and CDR2 is SVGAGI. CDR3 DNA sequence: TGTGCCACCAATCAAAACACCGGGGAGCTGTTTTTT. Translation: CATNQNTGELFF.

Worth noting for this clonotype: Sequence at one end of the junction differs from germline and may be a read error. The chain joins TRBV20-1 to TRBJ2-7, with unresolved D. Germline CDR1 DFQATT, CDR2 SNEGSKA (reference sequence). This CDR3 has 13 amino acids. Here the CDR3 reads CSASALTGWKQYF. In nucleotides, the CDR3 is TGCAGCGCTAGTGCCCTCACCGGGTGGAAGCAGTACTTC.

As to this clonotype: Sequence at one end of the junction differs from germline and may be a read error. J is TRBJ2-1 and V is TRBV29-1; 8 bases align to TRBD1. Germline V CDR1 and CDR2: SQVTM, ANQGSEA. This CDR3 is 13 amino acids long. CDR3: CNVEGDRKNEQFF. The CDR3, as DNA: TGCAACGTTGAGGGGGACAGGAAGAATGAGCAGTTCTTC.

The table lists this clonotype with a few counts. The chain has TRBV19 and TRBJ2-2; D is unresolved. The CDR3 sequence is 14 residues long. Germline V gives CDR1 LNHDA, CDR2 SQIVND (reference sequence). V lost 7 bases to trimming and J lost 7 bases, with 16 bases between them. The CDR3 protein is CASTAVYPSGELFF. The CDR3 DNA sequence: TGTGCCAGTACCGCCGTCTATCCTAGCGGGGAGCTGTTTTTT.

A note on this clonotype: Germline and junction disagree at one end, which may indicate a read error. The chain recombines TRBV6-1 with TRBJ2-7; D possibly uses TRBD1 or TRBD2 (5 bases each). Germline V gene data show CDR1 as MNHNS and CDR2 as SASEGT. This CDR3 region has 15 residues. The CDR3 nucleotides read TGTGTCAGCAGTGATATTGGGGGATCGGGGTACGAGCAGTACTTC. It encodes CVSSDIGGSGYEQYF.

This clonotype qualifies as medium-sized. This sequence joins TRBV11-3 and TRBJ1-1; tentative D call: TRBD1 (5 bases). V dropped 4 bases and J dropped 3 bases, with 12 bases sitting between them. Germline V lookup: CDR1 SGHNT, CDR2 YENEEA. The CDR3 runs 14 residues. The CDR3 is CASSYGGSDTEAFF. DNA for the CDR3: TGTGCCAGCAGCTACGGGGGGTCGGACACTGAAGCTTTCTTT.

This clonotype is a singleton in its sample. This rearrangement joins TRBV7-3 to TRBJ2-7, with 8 bases that match TRBD2. CDR1 is SGHTA, CDR2 FQGTGA, per germline. The CDR3 sequence is 15 residues long. Germline trimming cut 1 base from V and 7 bases from J; bases unmatched to any gene: 9. The CDR3 nucleotides are TGTGCCAGCAGCTTAATCGGGACTAGTAGAGGGGAGCAGTACTTC. Amino acid sequence: CASSLIGTSRGEQYF. The complete variable domain, with remaining parts taken from reference TRBV7-3 and TRBJ2-7, reads GAGVSQTPSNKVTEKGKYVELRCDPISGHTALYWYRQSLGQGPEFLIYFQGTGAADDSGLPNDRFFAVRPEGSVSTLKIQRTERGDSAVYLCASSLIGTSRGEQYFGPGTRLTVT.

V is TRBV28 and J is TRBJ1-5; 9 bases map to TRBD1. The end of the DNA fits TRBJ2-3 better, so the J call may be wrong. CDR3 size: 15 residues. From germline, CDR1 is MDHEN and CDR2 SYDVKM. The DNA for the CDR3 is TGTGGCAACAGTGAACAGGGGGCGATTTATCAGTCCCAGTATTTT. Its protein product is CGNSEQGAIYQSQYF.